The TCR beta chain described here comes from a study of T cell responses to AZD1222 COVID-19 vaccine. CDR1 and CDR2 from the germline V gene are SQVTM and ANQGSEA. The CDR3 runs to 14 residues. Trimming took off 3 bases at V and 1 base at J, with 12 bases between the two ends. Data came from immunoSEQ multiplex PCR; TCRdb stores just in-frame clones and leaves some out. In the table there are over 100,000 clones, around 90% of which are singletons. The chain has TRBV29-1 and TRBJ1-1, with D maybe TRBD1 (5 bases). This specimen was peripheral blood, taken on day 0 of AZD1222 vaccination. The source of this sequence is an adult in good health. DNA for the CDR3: TGCAGCGTTGATCCGTCCAGGGCGAACACTGAAGCTTTCTTT. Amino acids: CSVDPSRANTEAFF.